This is a list of T cell receptor beta chains from one sample in a study of cytomegalovirus exposure and HLA in healthy donors. The assay was immunoSEQ multiplex PCR, and TCRdb's table has in-frame clones only and misses some. The profile shows approximately 100,000 clones, around 75% of them singletons. What was sequenced was PBMCs. All receptors come from a man in his fifties or sixties in good health and CMV-seronegative. CDR3s include the opening cysteine and the closing phenylalanine or tryptophan. Fields, in order: V gene, clone size, D gene, J gene, CDR3 protein, CDR3 DNA. The D gene is left open where the match is weak. Size values are once, few and many counts, or a class for expanded clones, and some rows have none.

TRBV5-1	.	TRBD1	TRBJ1-3	CASSLSTGGGDTIYF	TGCGCCAGCAGCCTATCCACAGGGGGCGGCGACACCATATATTTT
TRBV5-1	.	TRBD1	TRBJ1-6	CASSLEGQGFNSPLHF	TGCGCCAGCAGCTTGGAGGGACAGGGGTTTAATTCACCCCTCCACTTT
TRBV7-9	few	.	TRBJ2-7	CASSLALGGIAEQYF	TGTGCCAGCAGCTTGGCCCTCGGGGGAATCGCCGAGCAGTACTTC
TRBV2	.	TRBD2	TRBJ2-5	CASAGAGGPETQYF	TGTGCCAGCGCAGGGGCGGGGGGGCCGGAGACCCAGTACTTC
TRBV6-5	many	TRBD2	TRBJ2-7	CASSRTSGAYEQYF	TGTGCCAGCAGTCGGACTAGCGGGGCCTACGAGCAGTACTTC
TRBV12-2	.	.	TRBJ2-1	CASLRGNEQFF	TGTGCAAGTCTAAGAGGGAATGAGCAGTTCTTC
TRBV5-1	.	.	TRBJ2-3	CASSLVRGKDTQYF	TGCGCCAGCAGCTTGGTCCGAGGGAAGGATACGCAGTATTTT
TRBV5-1	.	.	TRBJ2-7	CASSLTPGQAYEQYF	TGCGCCAGCAGCCTTACCCCGGGACAAGCCTACGAGCAGTACTTC
TRBV30	.	.	TRBJ2-2	CAWSFLGELFF	TGTGCCTGGAGTTTTCTCGGGGAGCTGTTTTTT
TRBV19	once	.	TRBJ1-6	CASSKDSSRSYNSPLHF	TGTGCCAGTAGTAAGGACAGCTCGAGGTCCTATAATTCACCCCTCCACTTT
TRBV7-8	.	.	TRBJ1-5	CASSFVASRGNQPQHF	TGTGCCAGCAGCTTTGTGGCCTCGAGGGGCAATCAGCCCCAGCATTTT
TRBV15	.	TRBD2	TRBJ2-3	CATSSIQRGDTQYF	TGTGCCACCAGCAGCATCCAGCGGGGAGATACGCAGTATTTT
TRBV27	.	.	TRBJ1-2	CASSLSRQSYGYTF	TGTGCCAGCAGTTTATCTCGACAGAGCTATGGCTACACCTTC
TRBV4-1	.	TRBD1	TRBJ1-2	CASSQDPGQGWYGYTF	TGCGCCAGCAGCCAAGACCCCGGACAGGGATGGTATGGCTACACCTTC
TRBV27	.	TRBD1	TRBJ2-4	CASGGQGQNIQYF	TGTGCCAGCGGGGGACAGGGACAAAACATTCAGTACTTC
TRBV6-5	.	.	TRBJ2-2	CASSPSGNTGELFF	TGTGCCAGCAGTCCCAGCGGAAACACCGGGGAGCTGTTTTTT
TRBV10-3	.	.	TRBJ2-7	CAISEGGTYEQYF	TGTGCCATCAGTGAAGGCGGAACCTACGAGCAGTACTTC
TRBV13	.	TRBD2	TRBJ2-3	CASSPGGAGGTDTQYF	TGTGCCAGCAGCCCGGGGGGGGCTGGGGGCACAGATACGCAGTATTTT
TRBV7-2	.	.	TRBJ2-7	CASSPLAKPYEQYF	TGTGCCAGCAGCCCGCTAGCGAAACCCTACGAGCAGTACTTC
TRBV6-5	.	.	TRBJ2-5	CASSASGYQETQYF	TGTGCCAGCAGTGCCAGCGGTTACCAAGAGACCCAGTACTTC
TRBV6-1	.	.	TRBJ2-6	CASSVHLGGNSGANVLTF	TGTGCCAGCAGTGTACATTTAGGGGGAAACTCTGGGGCCAACGTCCTGACTTTC
TRBV7-9	.	TRBD2	TRBJ2-5	CASRLGTSEIQETQYF	TGTGCCAGCAGGCTCGGGACTAGCGAAATCCAAGAGACCCAGTACTTC
TRBV12-5	.	.	TRBJ2-5	CASGRGNQETQYF	TGTGCTAGTGGTCGGGGAAACCAAGAGACCCAGTACTTC
TRBV11-2	.	TRBD1	TRBJ1-1	CASSGQGATEAFF	TGTGCCAGCAGCGGCCAGGGGGCGACAGAAGCTTTCTTT
TRBV10-3	.	TRBD1	TRBJ2-7	CAIKSGTGESYEQYF	TGTGCCATCAAGTCCGGGACAGGGGAATCCTACGAGCAGTACTTC
TRBV7-9	.	.	TRBJ2-2	CASRTGNTGELFF	TGTGCCAGCAGGACTGGGAACACCGGGGAGCTGTTTTTT